This record concerns one TCR beta chain sequence. This sample stems from a study of cytomegalovirus exposure and HLA in healthy donors. Overall study: Sequencing of some 200 million T cells in an earlier analysis found 120 million or so unique TCR beta sequences.

The primer mix had 60 Vbeta and 13 Jbeta primers. This table comes from immunoSEQ multiplex PCR, and its TCRdb copy is limited to in-frame clones, with some not included. The sample comprises under 200,000 clones, 65% to 80% of which are singletons, and 0.69% rests with the top ten. Per the germline V gene, CDR1 is LGHNT and CDR2 is FRNRAP. V lost 6 bases to trimming and J lost 5 bases, with 17 bases between them. CDR3 length equals 14 residues. The sample was PBMCs. This rearrangement joins TRBV12-5 to TRBJ2-7, with D perhaps matching TRBD2 (5 bases). The TCR was taken from a woman between 40 and 50 years old in good health and CMV-seronegative. In DNA form, the CDR3 reads TGTGCTAGTGGCTTCTCACTAGTGGCCGACGAGCAGTACTTC. Translated, it gives CASGFSLVADEQYF.